These 28 T cell receptor beta chains were all obtained from the same sample, sequenced in a study of identical twins' blood T cells. TCRdb independently ran MiXCR on the 5' RACE reads; one entry per CDR3 protein. The table includes 300,000 to 450,000 distinct CDR3 sequences, over 25% detected once. Sequences were obtained from PBMCs. These receptor sequences come from a woman aged 18-55 years in good health.

CDR3 in amino acids: CSAREGTRGSYNEQFF. The CDR3 DNA is TGCAGTGCTAGAGAGGGGACCAGGGGATCCTACAATGAGCAGTTCTTC. The rearrangement uses TRBV20-1 and TRBJ2-1, with a weak D call TRBD1 (6 bases). From germline, CDR1 is DFQATT and CDR2 SNEGSKA (reference sequence). The CDR3 runs 16 residues. V dropped 0 bases and J dropped 1 base, with 13 bases sitting between them.

Details on this clonotype: Germline and junction disagree at one end, which may indicate a read error. The rearrangement uses TRBV29-1 and TRBJ1-5; 7 bases are shared with TRBD1. The CDR3 consists of 15 residues. Germline V gene sequence: CDR1 SQVTM, CDR2 ANQGSEA. The chain's CDR3 is CIVAYMTGINQPQHF. In DNA, the CDR3 is TGCATCGTTGCCTATATGACAGGGATCAATCAGCCCCAGCATTTT. The full variable domain, with the rest looked up from reference TRBV29-1 and TRBJ1-5, is SAVISQKPSRDICQRGTSLTIQCQVDSQVTMMFWYRQQPGQSLTLIATANQGSEATYESGFVIDKFPISRPNLTFSTLTVSNMSPEDSSIYLCIVAYMTGINQPQHFGDGTRLSIL.

As concerns this clonotype: At one of its ends the junction is not consistent with the germline gene, which may arise from a read error. The J gene is TRBJ1-1, the V gene TRBV9, with D perhaps matching TRBD1 (5 bases). The CDR3 spans 16 residues. Germline-derived CDR1 and CDR2 are SGDLS and YYNGEE. The CDR3 sequence is CASSAGEGRGNTEAFF. Written as DNA, the CDR3 is TGTGCCAGTAGCGCGGGAGAGGGGAGGGGAAACACTGAAGCTTTCTTT.

This clonotype was seen a few times. The chain couples TRBV5-1 to TRBJ2-1, with TRBD2 identical over 8 bases. Germline loops: CDR1 SGHRS, CDR2 YFSETQ. The junction had 7 bases not matched to a gene; V was cut back by 2 bases and J by 9 bases. CDR3 length: 14 amino acids. The CDR3, as DNA: TGCGCCAGCAGCTTTCCCGGACTAGCTATTGAGCAGTTCTTC. It encodes CASSFPGLAIEQFF.

This clonotype has only a few counts. The chain links TRBV5-6 to TRBJ2-2; D might be TRBD2 (5 bases). CDR1 is SGHDT and CDR2 is YYEEEE in the germline V gene. This CDR3 contains 14 residues. V lost 6 bases, J lost 5 bases, and 14 bases lay in between. The CDR3 sequence: CASNEQTGTGELFF. CDR3 in DNA: TGTGCCAGCAATGAACAGACGGGGACCGGGGAGCTGTTTTTT.

V is TRBV19 and J is TRBJ2-7, with 7 nucleotides matching TRBD2. Germline assignment: CDR1 LNHDA and CDR2 SQIVND (reference sequence). CDR3 size: 15 residues. After removal of 3 bases from V and 2 bases from J, the junction contained 7 bases not matched to a gene. CDR3 amino acids: CASSMALADAYEQYF. In DNA form, the CDR3 reads TGTGCCAGTAGTATGGCCCTAGCGGATGCCTACGAGCAGTACTTC.

The DNA for the CDR3 is TGCAGTGCTAAACAGGGCGGTGAAAAACTGTTTTTT. It encodes CSAKQGGEKLFF. The J gene is TRBJ1-4, the V gene TRBV20-1, with D possibly being TRBD1 (6 bases). The V gene lost 4 bases and the J gene lost 7 bases, with 10 bases spanning the gap. The CDR3 is 12 amino acids. In germline, CDR1 is DFQATT, CDR2 SNEGSKA (reference sequence).

The chain employs TRBV5-1 and TRBJ2-7, with D tentatively TRBD1 (5 bases). This CDR3 contains 14 residues. CDR1 and CDR2 from the germline V gene are SGHRS and YFSETQ. With 5 bases removed from V and 1 base from J, the gap between germline ends came to 13 bases. The CDR3 sequence is CASRWTPSSYEQYF. CDR3 nucleotide sequence: TGCGCCAGCAGATGGACACCGAGTTCCTACGAGCAGTACTTC.

This clonotype has a handful of counts. The gene calls are TRBV9 and TRBJ2-1, with 12 bases aligning to TRBD2. Looked up from germline, CDR1 is SGDLS and CDR2 is YYNGEE. This CDR3 spans 16 amino acids. Trimming removed 2 bases from V and 5 bases from J; junction bases left unmatched: 5. CDR3 region: CASSVTSGGFNNEQFF. The DNA of the CDR3 is TGTGCCAGCAGCGTGACTAGCGGGGGATTTAACAATGAGCAGTTCTTC.

There are many counts of this clonotype. The rearrangement links TRBV6-5 to TRBJ2-7; D is unresolved. CDR1 and CDR2 from the germline V gene are MNHEY and SVGAGI. V was shortened by 6 bases and J by 2 bases, with 5 bases between the two germline ends. This CDR3 region has 11 residues. CDR3 nucleotide sequence: TGTGCCAGCAGGAGGACCTACGAGCAGTACTTC. Translating it yields CASRRTYEQYF.

This clonotype was counted a few times. V gene TRBV7-2 combines with J gene TRBJ1-4; tentatively, D is TRBD1 (6 bases). The CDR3 loop spans 15 amino acids. Germline V gene lookup returns CDR1 SGHTA and CDR2 FQGNSA. V shed 5 bases and J shed 1 base, with 11 bases lying between them. The CDR3, as DNA: TGTGCCAGCAGCCAAAGAGGGGGAACTAATGAAAAACTGTTTTTT. Its protein product is CASSQRGGTNEKLFF.

About this clonotype: A single base separates this from a much larger clone, so it may be a read error. This chain joins TRBV29-1 and TRBJ1-2, with D perhaps matching TRBD1 (5 bases). Between the trimmed V and J ends, which lost 3 bases and 4 bases, there was a span of 15 bases. The CDR3 length is 14 residues. The germline V gene encodes CDR1 SQVTM and CDR2 ANQGSEA. CDR3 protein: CSVEGIEGTYGYTF. In DNA, the CDR3 is TGCAGCGTTGAGGGGATAGAAGGGACCTATGGCTACACCTTC.

The table lists this clonotype with a count of one. This chain uses TRBV29-1 with TRBJ2-3; TRBD2 matches 7 bases. The CDR3 length is 13 residues. V was pared by 7 bases and J by 6 bases, with 10 bases of the junction left unmatched. Germline values: CDR1 SQVTM, CDR2 ANQGSEA. The CDR3 here is CSADEAGEDTQYF. The CDR3 DNA follows: TGCAGCGCCGACGAGGCGGGAGAGGATACGCAGTATTTT.

This clonotype appeared many times. The V gene is TRBV6-2 or TRBV6-3, the J gene TRBJ2-1; D perhaps matches TRBD2 (6 bases). This CDR3 has 12 amino acids. V was shortened by 6 bases and J by 6 bases, with 9 bases between the two germline ends. CDR1 and CDR2 from the germline V gene are MNHEY and SVGEGT. CDR3 nucleotides: TGTGCCAGCAGCGGGAGAATCAATGAGCAGTTCTTC. It translates to CASSGRINEQFF.

Here the CDR3 DNA reads TGCAGCGTTGCCGGAGGGGACAGGATCTACACCTTC. Translation: CSVAGGDRIYTF. This chain connects TRBV29-1 to TRBJ1-2; 8 positions agree with TRBD1. V lost 4 bases, J lost 10 bases, and 8 bases stayed unmatched. The germline CDR1 and CDR2 sequences are SQVTM and ANQGSEA. This CDR3 is 12 amino acids long.

This sequence joins TRBV7-9 and TRBJ1-1, with D uncertain. The CDR3 totals 13 residues. V dropped 10 bases and J dropped 1 base, with 13 bases sitting between them. Looked up from germline, CDR1 is SEHNR and CDR2 is FQNEAQ (reference sequence). CDR3 in amino acids: CATGEVTNTEAFF. The CDR3 nucleotides are TGTGCCACCGGGGAGGTTACGAACACTGAAGCTTTCTTT.

This clonotype was counted between two and nine times. This chain joins TRBV3-1 and TRBJ1-2; D unresolved. The ends were cut back, 11 bases at V and 6 bases at J, with 19 bases in the middle. The germline V gene encodes CDR1 LGHDT and CDR2 YNNKEL (reference sequence). CDR3 length equals 13 residues. The CDR3 DNA reads as TGTGCCGTCTGTTGTGGGGAGACGAATGGCTACACCTTC. The encoded protein is CAVCCGETNGYTF.

The V gene is TRBV29-1, the J gene TRBJ2-2; D ambiguous. Trimming pared 6 bases from V and 2 bases from J, leaving 10 bases between. Germline values: CDR1 SQVTM, CDR2 ANQGSEA. The CDR3 contains 13 residues. The CDR3 coding sequence is TGCAGCGTCCGACCCGGAAACACCGGGGAGCTGTTTTTT. Protein product: CSVRPGNTGELFF.

This clonotype was picked up a small number of times. The chain couples TRBV7-9 to TRBJ1-2; D is perhaps TRBD1 (6 bases). The V and J ends lost 4 bases and 4 bases respectively, with 10 bases between them. The CDR3 loop spans 13 amino acids. Germline V gene lookup returns CDR1 SEHNR and CDR2 FQNEAQ (reference sequence). The CDR3 reads CASSSQGPYGYTF. The CDR3 nucleotides are TGTGCCAGCAGCTCACAGGGCCCCTATGGCTACACCTTC.

This clonotype was recorded at least ten times. J is TRBJ1-6 and V is TRBV10-2; D ambiguous. CDR1 and CDR2 (germline): WSHSY, SAAADI. The CDR3 runs 13 residues. V lost 8 bases and J lost 7, with 12 bases in between. CDR3 coding DNA: TGCGCCAGCGGGAACAAGGGAAATTCACCCCTCCACTTT. This sequence encodes CASGNKGNSPLHF.

The CDR3 spells CSARQRSTGELFF. As DNA, the CDR3 is TGCAGTGCTAGACAACGGAGCACCGGGGAGCTGTTTTTT. The chain joins TRBV20-1 to TRBJ2-2, with no clear D. V dropped 2 bases and J dropped 4 bases, with 8 bases sitting between them. Germline V gene data show CDR1 as DFQATT and CDR2 as SNEGSKA (reference sequence). The CDR3 runs 13 residues.

This clonotype was counted between two and nine times. The V and J genes are TRBV20-1 and TRBJ1-2, with D possibly TRBD1 on 5 matching bases. The germline V and J ends were trimmed by 3 bases and 4 bases, with 6 bases remaining between them. This CDR3 spans 11 amino acids. CDR1 is DFQATT, CDR2 SNEGSKA, per germline (reference sequence). This CDR3 is CSASRAYGYTF. The CDR3 DNA follows: TGCAGTGCTAGCAGGGCCTATGGCTACACCTTC.

The V and J genes are TRBV20-1 and TRBJ1-5; no clear D. The ends were cut back, 6 bases at V and 4 bases at J, with 13 bases in the middle. The germline gives CDR1 DFQATT, CDR2 SNEGSKA (reference sequence). The CDR3 spans 13 residues. The CDR3 sequence: CSAKDTVNQPQHF. The CDR3 DNA reads TGCAGTGCCAAAGATACAGTTAATCAGCCCCAGCATTTT.

The rearrangement uses TRBV4-1 and TRBJ2-2; D gene ambiguous. CDR1 and CDR2 (germline): MGHRA, YSYEKL. This CDR3 has 15 amino acids. V shed 5 bases and J shed 4 bases, with 14 bases lying between them. The CDR3 DNA is TGCGCCAGCAGCAGCCTAGTACAGAGCACCGGGGAGCTGTTTTTT. Its protein is CASSSLVQSTGELFF.

The rearrangement joins TRBV10-3 to TRBJ2-7; 8 bases are shared with TRBD1. Trimming at V came to 6 bases and at J to 4 bases, leaving 5 bases not matched to a gene. Looked up from germline, CDR1 is ENHRY and CDR2 is SYGVKD. The CDR3 runs 13 residues. CDR3 loop: CAIRPGTGYEQYF. The CDR3 nucleotides are TGTGCCATCAGGCCGGGGACAGGATACGAGCAGTACTTC.

The genes are TRBV2 and TRBJ1-1; 8 positions match TRBD1. The CDR3 has 15 amino acids. V shed 8 bases, J shed 0 bases, and the junction held 8 bases outside the gene matches. Germline V gives CDR1 SNHLY, CDR2 FYNNEI. This chain's CDR3 is CASGQGAHLNTEAFF. In DNA, the CDR3 is TGTGCCAGCGGGCAGGGGGCGCATCTGAACACTGAAGCTTTCTTT.

The chain recombines TRBV2 with TRBJ2-3, with D unclear. CDR1 SNHLY and CDR2 FYNNEI come from the germline V gene. The CDR3 is made up of 13 amino acids. Trimming removed 4 bases at V and 2 bases at J, with 7 bases between. The CDR3 DNA follows: TGTGCCAGCAGTGGGCGGCCCACAGATACGCAGTATTTT. Its protein is CASSGRPTDTQYF.

The sample holds one count of this clonotype. One end of the junction is discordant with germline, which a read error may explain. CDR3 region: CASSQEPPRQGPSWHGCTF. CDR3 DNA sequence: TGCGCCAGCAGCCAAGAGCCCCCCAGACAGGGCCCCAGTTGGCATGGCTGCACCTTC. The chain has TRBV4-3 and TRBJ1-2; 7 positions match TRBD1. This CDR3 has 19 residues. CDR1 is LGHNA and CDR2 is YSLEER in the germline V gene.